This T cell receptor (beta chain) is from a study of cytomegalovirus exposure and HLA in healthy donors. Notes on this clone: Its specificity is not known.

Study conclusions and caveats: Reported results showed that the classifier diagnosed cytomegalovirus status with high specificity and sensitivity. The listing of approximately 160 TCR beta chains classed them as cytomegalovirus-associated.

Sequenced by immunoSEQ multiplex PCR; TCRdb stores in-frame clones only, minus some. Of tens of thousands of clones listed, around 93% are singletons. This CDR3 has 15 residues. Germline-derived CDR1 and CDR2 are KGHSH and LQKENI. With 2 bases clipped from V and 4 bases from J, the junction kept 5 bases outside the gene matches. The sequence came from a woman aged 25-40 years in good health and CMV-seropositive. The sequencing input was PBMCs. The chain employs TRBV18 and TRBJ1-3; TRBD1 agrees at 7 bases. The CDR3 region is CASSPRQGDGNTIYF. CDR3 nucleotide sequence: TGTGCCAGCTCACCAAGACAGGGTGACGGAAACACCATATATTTT.